The sample holds a few counts of the clone carrying this T cell receptor beta chain. Antigen specificity is unknown. The data stem from a study of post-analysis software for immune sequencing data. General observations from the study: Roughly five TRBV segments were significantly more frequent in patients than in controls. TRBV5-6, TRBV5-1 and TRBV20-1 were among these segments.

Researchers reported that TCR beta cDNA libraries carried unique molecular identifiers. One entry per CDR3 protein results from TCRdb running MiXCR on the PCR reads. Altogether hundreds of thousands of distinct CDR3 sequences are present, roughly three fifths being singletons, with the ten largest covering approximately 10%. This CDR3 is built from 17 residues. Trimming removed 0 bases from V and 3 bases from J, with 17 bases in between. Germline V CDR1 and CDR2: ENHRY, SYGVKD. Sequenced sample: blood. The sequence came from a girl aged 2 to 9 with multiple sclerosis. The chain employs TRBV10-3 and TRBJ2-5; possible D gene TRBD1, 5 bases. The CDR3 loop reads CAISESKGFGSEETQYF. CDR3 coding DNA: TGTGCCATCAGTGAGTCGAAGGGGTTCGGGTCAGAAGAGACCCAGTACTTC.